What follows are 29 T cell receptor beta chains derived from one specimen sequenced in a study of blood T cell repertoires in COVID-19. TCRdb's copy holds only in-frame clones and misses some; the assay was immunoSEQ multiplex PCR. The data contain about 280,000 clones, around 86% of them singletons. The sequencing sample was made of peripheral blood. The receptors were gathered from a woman between 40 and 55 years old who had recovered from COVID-19.

The CDR3 coding sequence is TGTGCCAGCAGCCAAGGACGGCTAGCAGTTGTCACCGGGGAGCTGTTTTTT. It codes for CASSQGRLAVVTGELFF. The chain couples TRBV14 to TRBJ2-2; D might be TRBD2 (5 bases). The germline V gene has CDR1 SGHDN and CDR2 FVKESK. With 1 base removed from V and 4 bases from J, the gap between germline ends came to 16 bases. This CDR3 is 17 amino acids long. The whole variable domain, filled in from reference TRBV14 and TRBJ2-2, reads EAGVTQFPSHSVIEKGQTVTLRCDPISGHDNLYWYRRVMGKEIKFLLHFVKESKQDESGMPNNRFLAERTGGTYSTLKVQPAELEDSGVYFCASSQGRLAVVTGELFFGEGSRLTVL.

This chain links TRBV5-1 with TRBJ2-3; 7 nucleotides agree with TRBD2. Trimming removed 4 bases from V and 1 base from J; junction bases left unmatched: 9. The CDR3 covers 16 residues. CDR1 and CDR2 (germline): SGHRS, YFSETQ. The CDR3 sequence is CASSTGGLAGTDTQYF. The DNA of the CDR3 is TGCGCCAGCAGCACCGGCGGGCTAGCGGGCACAGATACGCAGTATTTT.

The genes are TRBV19 and TRBJ1-1, with D hard to call. This CDR3 has 12 amino acids. V was trimmed by 3 bases and J by 4 bases, leaving 6 bases between them. Germline V CDR1 and CDR2: LNHDA, SQIVND (reference sequence). CDR3 coding DNA: TGTGCCAGTAGTATCCTTCCCACTGAAGCTTTCTTT. This sequence encodes CASSILPTEAFF.

The chain joins TRBV7-8 to TRBJ1-3; no definite D call. CDR3 length equals 14 residues. The ends were cut back, 0 bases at V and 4 bases at J, with 7 bases in the middle. Per germline, CDR1 SGHVS and CDR2 FQNEAQ. CDR3 nucleotides: TGTGCCAGCAGCTTAGCGCTTGCGGGAAACACCATATATTTT. Protein product: CASSLALAGNTIYF.

V and J are TRBV9 and TRBJ2-2; 7 nucleotides align to TRBD2. The CDR3 totals 15 residues. CDR1 and CDR2 (germline): SGDLS, YYNGEE. Losses at the gene ends were 1 base for V and 6 bases for J; bases not matched to a gene: 6. Written as DNA, the CDR3 is TGTGCCAGCAGCGTAAGGGCGGGAGCGCCCGGGGAGCTGTTTTTT. It specifies CASSVRAGAPGELFF. The full variable domain, rest sourced from reference TRBV9 and TRBJ2-2, is DSGVTQTPKHLITATGQRVTLRCSPRSGDLSVYWYQQSLDQGLQFLIQYYNGEERAKGNILERFSAQQFPDLHSELNLSSLELGDSALYFCASSVRAGAPGELFFGEGSRLTVL.

V gene TRBV2 combines with J gene TRBJ1-3; no firm D call. The V gene's germline CDR1 is SNHLY and CDR2 FYNNEI. This CDR3 has 15 residues. The V end lost 2 bases, the J end lost 0 bases, and 8 bases lay between the germline ends. CDR3 sequence: CASSELAHSGNTIYF. The CDR3 nucleotides read TGTGCCAGCAGTGAACTGGCTCACTCTGGAAACACCATATATTTT.

This chain links TRBV6-1 with TRBJ2-7; TRBD2 matches at 12 bases. Looked up from germline, CDR1 is MNHNS and CDR2 is SASEGT. J lost 3 bases, V lost 1 base, and 1 base had no gene match. This CDR3 has 15 amino acids. The CDR3 coding sequence is TGTGCCAGCAGTGAAGGACTAGCGGGAGTCTACGAGCAGTACTTC. As protein: CASSEGLAGVYEQYF.

The gene calls are TRBV27 and TRBJ1-6; D is possibly TRBD1 (5 bases). The CDR3 spans 18 residues. In germline, CDR1 is MNHEY, CDR2 SMNVEV (reference sequence). The V end lost 0 bases, the J end lost 1 base, and 13 bases lay between the germline ends. CDR3 DNA sequence: TGTGCCAGCAGTTTATCAACTCAGGGTTCTTCCTATAATTCACCCCTCCACTTT. Translation: CASSLSTQGSSYNSPLHF.

The V and J genes are TRBV18 and TRBJ2-3; the match to TRBD2 covers 13 bases. There are 17 residues in the CDR3. The germline CDR1 and CDR2 sequences are KGHSH and LQKENI. V lost 6 bases, J lost 1 base, and 7 bases stayed unmatched. This chain's CDR3 is CASSSTSGRAGTDTQYF. DNA of the CDR3: TGTGCCAGCTCGTCCACTAGCGGGAGGGCCGGCACAGATACGCAGTATTTT.

This sequence joins TRBV18 and TRBJ2-3; 10 nucleotides match TRBD1. V lost 2 bases and J lost 2; bases outside the gene matches: 10. The length of the CDR3 is 18 residues. The V gene's germline CDR1 is KGHSH and CDR2 LQKENI. CDR3: CASSPEDRGRLNTDTQYF. CDR3 nucleotide sequence: TGTGCCAGCTCACCAGAAGACAGGGGGCGACTGAACACAGATACGCAGTATTTT.

This chain uses TRBV11-2 with TRBJ2-2; 7 nucleotides align to TRBD2. Germline CDR1 SGHAT, CDR2 FQNNGV. The CDR3 runs to 16 residues. J gave up 0 bases and V 4 bases, and 5 bases lay outside the gene matches. CDR3 loop: CASSSGLVPNTGELFF. CDR3 sequence (DNA): TGTGCCAGCAGCTCCGGACTAGTCCCGAACACCGGGGAGCTGTTTTTT.

This chain's CDR3 is CASNHQYLPGQGIKYEQYF. CDR3 DNA sequence: TGTGCCAGCAACCACCAATACCTCCCGGGACAGGGGATTAAGTACGAGCAGTACTTC. The chain recombines TRBV21-1 with TRBJ2-7; TRBD1 reflects the table's D call only, with no check against the DNA. TRBV21-1 has pseudogene status. The CDR3 loop spans 19 amino acids.

Only a few counts were recorded for this clone. The chain joins TRBV9 to TRBJ1-1; D may be TRBD1 (5 bases). The CDR3 is 14 residues long. With 0 bases removed from V and 1 base from J, the gap between germline ends came to 7 bases. Per germline, CDR1 SGDLS and CDR2 YYNGEE. The CDR3 DNA reads TGTGCCAGCAGCGTAGTAGGACAGAACACTGAAGCTTTCTTT. Residues: CASSVVGQNTEAFF.

This chain joins TRBV24-1 and TRBJ1-2; D unclear. The germline V and J ends were trimmed by 3 bases and 8 bases, with 6 bases remaining between them. This CDR3 spans 11 amino acids. From germline, CDR1 is KGHDR and CDR2 SFDVKD. CDR3: CATSDAGGYTF. The DNA for the CDR3 is TGTGCCACCAGTGATGCGGGAGGCTACACCTTC.

The V and J genes are TRBV7-6 and TRBJ1-2; 9 bases fit TRBD1. Germline V gene data show CDR1 as SGHVS and CDR2 as FNYEAQ. Unmatched junction bases numbered 13, after V lost 2 bases and J lost 6 bases. The CDR3 is 17 amino acids. The CDR3 DNA sequence: TGTGCCAGCAGCTTAATGGCAGGGGGGACAGGGCAAAATGGCTACACCTTC. This codes for CASSLMAGGTGQNGYTF.

This clone is a singleton in its sample. The V gene is TRBV27, the J gene TRBJ2-3, with 7 bases matching TRBD2. The V gene end was trimmed by 9 bases and the J gene end by 0 bases; junction bases not matched to a gene: 6. CDR1 is MNHEY, CDR2 SMNVEV, per germline (reference sequence). The CDR3 has 14 amino acids. Written as DNA, the CDR3 is TGTGCCAGTCGGGAGGAGCCTAGCACAGATACGCAGTATTTT. It translates to CASREEPSTDTQYF.

V gene TRBV10-3 combines with J gene TRBJ2-5, with a possible D match to TRBD1 (6 bases). Per the germline V gene, CDR1 is ENHRY and CDR2 is SYGVKD. V was shortened by 6 bases and J by 7 bases, with 24 bases between the two germline ends. CDR3 length: 16 amino acids. This CDR3 is CAIRPNTGSDGGTQYF. Written as DNA, the CDR3 is TGTGCCATCAGGCCCAACACAGGGAGCGACGGAGGGACCCAGTACTTC.

The chain uses TRBV30 and TRBJ1-5; D possibly corresponds to TRBD1 (6 bases). The CDR3 runs to 14 residues. Deletions cut 6 bases from V and 4 bases from J, with 16 bases between. Germline CDR1 reads GTSNPN; CDR2 reads SVGIG (reference sequence). As DNA, the CDR3 is TGTGCCTGCCGCGGGGGCCAAGGGAATCAGCCCCAGCATTTT. As protein: CACRGGQGNQPQHF.

V is TRBV7-2 and J is TRBJ1-2, with D perhaps TRBD1 (6 bases). This CDR3 is built from 14 residues. Germline CDR1 is SGHTA and CDR2 is FQGNSA. The V end was cut by 5 bases, the J end by 4 bases, with 14 bases between. DNA for the CDR3: TGTGCCAGCAGCGCCCGTGGGACAATCTATGGCTACACCTTC. It specifies CASSARGTIYGYTF.

This rearrangement joins TRBV7-2 to TRBJ2-7; maybe TRBD2 (6 bases). The length of the CDR3 is 14 residues. The V end lost 4 bases, the J end lost 0 bases, and 10 bases lay between the germline ends. Germline V gene sequence: CDR1 SGHTA, CDR2 FQGNSA. The CDR3 loop is CASSWRGPSYEQYF. The CDR3 DNA reads TGTGCCAGCAGCTGGAGGGGACCCTCCTACGAGCAGTACTTC.

The rearrangement joins TRBV27 to TRBJ2-7; 8 nucleotides line up with TRBD2. The CDR3 totals 13 residues. V trimming: 8 bases; J trimming: 2 bases; junction bases outside the gene matches: 5. Germline V gene lookup returns CDR1 MNHEY and CDR2 SMNVEV (reference sequence). CDR3 in amino acids: CASGRGGPYEQYF. CDR3 in DNA: TGTGCCAGCGGACGGGGGGGCCCCTACGAGCAGTACTTC.

The gene calls are TRBV15 and TRBJ1-3; D is ambiguous. The CDR3 contains 15 residues. V lost 0 bases and J lost 0, with 6 bases in between. The germline V gene has CDR1 LNHNV and CDR2 YYDKDF (reference sequence). In DNA, the CDR3 is TGTGCCACCAGCAGAGATCTGGCCTCTGGAAACACCATATATTTT. It translates to CATSRDLASGNTIYF.

This clone was observed a single time. This chain joins TRBV9 and TRBJ1-2; perhaps TRBD1 as D (5 bases). Trimming pared 0 bases from V and 3 bases from J, leaving 12 bases between. The V gene's germline CDR1 is SGDLS and CDR2 YYNGEE. The CDR3 spans 15 residues. The DNA for the CDR3 is TGTGCCAGCAGCGTAGACGGCAGGGTGGACTATGGCTACACCTTC. It encodes CASSVDGRVDYGYTF.

This clone showed up just once. The chain carries TRBV29-1 and TRBJ2-3; D possibly corresponds to TRBD1 (6 bases). The CDR3 is made up of 12 amino acids. From germline, CDR1 is SQVTM and CDR2 ANQGSEA. Between the trimmed V and J ends, which lost 6 bases and 4 bases, there was a span of 11 bases. The CDR3 nucleotides are TGCAGCGTCGTTCCAGGGGCAGATACGCAGTATTTT. Translated: CSVVPGADTQYF.

The chain employs TRBV7-8 and TRBJ1-3; D ambiguous. Germline CDR1 is SGHVS and CDR2 is FQNEAQ. The CDR3 extends over 18 amino acids. V lost 2 bases and J lost 4, with 21 bases in between. The CDR3: CASSLRESLSLPGNTIYF. The CDR3 DNA is TGTGCCAGCAGCTTACGGGAGTCCCTCTCGCTCCCGGGAAACACCATATATTTT.

This clone appeared a few times. V usage is TRBV15 and J usage is TRBJ2-7, with TRBD2 matching over 7 bases. The CDR3 sequence is 17 residues long. Germline-derived CDR1 and CDR2 are LNHNV and YYDKDF (reference sequence). The V gene end was trimmed by 4 bases and the J gene end by 3 bases; junction bases not matched to a gene: 15. CDR3: CATSTIEPGLPYYEQYF. The CDR3 nucleotides are TGTGCCACCAGCACCATAGAACCGGGACTACCATACTACGAGCAGTACTTC.

This chain links TRBV7-2 with TRBJ2-3, with TRBD2 identical over 7 bases. From germline, CDR1 is SGHTA and CDR2 FQGNSA. There are 16 residues in the CDR3. Germline trimming cut 5 bases from V and 2 bases from J; bases unmatched to any gene: 10. CDR3 sequence (DNA): TGTGCCAGCAGCCTAAACGCCGGGACTAACACAGATACGCAGTATTTT. Translation gives CASSLNAGTNTDTQYF. Supplemented by reference TRBV7-2 and TRBJ2-3, the full variable domain reads GAGVSQSPSNKVTEKGKDVELRCDPISGHTALYWYRQSLGQGLEFLIYFQGNSAPDKSGLPSDRFSAERTGGSVSTLTIQRTQQEDSAVYLCASSLNAGTNTDTQYFGPGTRLTVL.

V is TRBV7-3 and J is TRBJ2-2; 9 nucleotides agree with TRBD2. There are 16 residues in the CDR3. With V trimmed by 5 bases and J by 4 bases, 8 bases remained unmatched. Germline V gene lookup returns CDR1 SGHTA and CDR2 FQGTGA. Written as DNA, the CDR3 is TGTGCCAGCAGCCCCTCCGGGACTAGCTTCACCGGGGAGCTGTTTTTT. It codes for CASSPSGTSFTGELFF. The whole variable domain, filled in from reference TRBV7-3 and TRBJ2-2, reads GAGVSQTPSNKVTEKGKYVELRCDPISGHTALYWYRQSLGQGPEFLIYFQGTGAADDSGLPNDRFFAVRPEGSVSTLKIQRTERGDSAVYLCASSPSGTSFTGELFFGEGSRLTVL.

This chain connects TRBV13 to TRBJ1-2, with D perhaps matching TRBD1 (6 bases). The V end was cut by 4 bases, the J end by 4 bases, with 25 bases between. The CDR3 length is 18 residues. Germline V gene lookup returns CDR1 PRHDT and CDR2 FYEKMQ (reference sequence). This chain's CDR3 is CASSSTLGQRMSFYGYTF. The CDR3 nucleotides read TGTGCCAGCAGCTCGACTCTAGGACAGAGAATGTCCTTCTATGGCTACACCTTC.